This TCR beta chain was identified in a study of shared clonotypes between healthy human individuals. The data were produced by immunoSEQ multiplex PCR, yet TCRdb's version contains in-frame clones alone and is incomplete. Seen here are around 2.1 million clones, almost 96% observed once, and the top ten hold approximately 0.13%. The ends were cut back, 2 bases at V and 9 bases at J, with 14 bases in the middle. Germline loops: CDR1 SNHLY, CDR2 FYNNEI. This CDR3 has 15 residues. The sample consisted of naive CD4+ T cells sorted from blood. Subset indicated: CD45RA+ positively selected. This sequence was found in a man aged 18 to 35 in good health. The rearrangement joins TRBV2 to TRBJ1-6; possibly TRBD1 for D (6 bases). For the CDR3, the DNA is TGTGCCAGCAGTGAAAATCCAGGGGACGGTTCACCCCTCCACTTT. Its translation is CASSENPGDGSPLHF.